This paragraph covers one T cell receptor (beta chain) sequence. Its matching antigen is unknown. A library of TCRbeta sequences, prepared with unique molecular identifiers, was generated. Each CDR3 protein gets one entry after TCRdb re-called the PCR reads with MiXCR. The sample has approximately 230,000 distinct CDR3 sequences, roughly 24% seen once. These data come from a study of T-cell reconstitution after alpha-beta-depleted transplantation in children. This CDR3 comprises 14 residues. CDR1 is SQVTM and CDR2 is ANQGSEA in the germline V gene. Trimming took off 5 bases at V and 0 bases at J, with 11 bases between the two ends. Findings and limits, study-wide: Approximately two months post-transplant, alpha-beta T cells reportedly originated from several hundred expanded graft clones.

The V gene is TRBV29-1, the J gene TRBJ2-4, with D perhaps matching TRBD1 (6 bases). This sequence was found in a girl aged 2-10 years with Fanconi anemia, due to receive a stem cell transplant. The sample here was PBMCs, taken before TCRalphabeta/CD19-depleted stem cell transplant. The CDR3 loop reads CSVSPGVAKNIQYF. CDR3 in DNA: TGCAGCGTTTCCCCAGGGGTAGCCAAAAACATTCAGTACTTC. Variable domain in full (rest from reference TRBV29-1 and TRBJ2-4): SAVISQKPSRDICQRGTSLTIQCQVDSQVTMMFWYRQQPGQSLTLIATANQGSEATYESGFVIDKFPISRPNLTFSTLTVSNMSPEDSSIYLCSVSPGVAKNIQYFGAGTRLSVL.